Sequencing of this T cell receptor (beta chain) was carried out in a study of cytomegalovirus exposure and HLA in healthy donors. Study-wide background: In a later analysis, the 130 or so validation repertoires were reported to have used the same platform as the 666 first-cohort repertoires. General study findings and limits: The authors enumerated under 200 TCR beta chains as linked to cytomegalovirus.

Looked up from germline, CDR1 is SGHVS and CDR2 is FQNEAQ. V was trimmed by 2 bases and J by 7 bases, leaving 15 bases between them. There are 16 residues in the CDR3. TCRdb keeps only in-frame clones here, not all; method: immunoSEQ multiplex PCR. The table has some 250,000 clones, 90% seen once. On this clone: Its antigen is not identified.

This clonotype was obtained from a woman in her late teens or twenties in good health and CMV-seronegative. The chain joins TRBV7-8 to TRBJ1-6; D remains unclear. The sample taken for sequencing was PBMCs. The CDR3 sequence is CASSLLVRNTNSPLHF. Written as DNA, the CDR3 is TGTGCCAGCAGCTTATTGGTCCGAAACACCAATTCACCCCTCCACTTT.